This T cell receptor beta chain appears in the sequencing data of a study of blood T cells in healthy people across ages. Study information: Roughly one uniquely barcoded beta molecule per two T cells was captured. Notes on the study in general: Naive CD4+ cell counts and diversity both ran higher in long-lived than in aged donors.

This clonotype occurred a few times. The antigen is unknown. Peripheral blood samples of roughly 9.8 milliliters were drawn from each donor. Combining a sample-barcoded 5' primer with a J-beta primer mix, a second PCR ran for roughly 7 to 12 cycles. The study obtained at least 3 million CDR3-containing paired-end reads from every sample. TCRdb reprocessed the 5' RACE reads via MiXCR and lists one record per CDR3 protein. The table lists 600,000 or so distinct CDR3 sequences, roughly 21% of them singletons, with 3.6% in the top ten. V shed 9 bases and J shed 0 bases, with 9 bases lying between them. Looked up from germline, CDR1 is MNHEY and CDR2 is SVGEGT. The CDR3 runs 13 residues.

The receptor was derived from an older man in good health. This sequence joins TRBV6-2 or TRBV6-3 and TRBJ2-1; D is unclear. Sequenced material: blood. The CDR3 DNA reads TGTGCCAGGACTCCATACTCCTACAATGAGCAGTTCTTC. Its protein is CARTPYSYNEQFF.